The 22 T cell receptor beta chains listed next were all sequenced from one sample in a study of control samples from healthy donors and cancer patients. Clones were read by immunoSEQ multiplex PCR, and TCRdb kept only the in-frame ones, dropping some. The sample yields around 140,000 clones, about 90% seen once. Sequenced sample: PBMCs. These receptors came from a man between 45 and 60 years old with head and neck cancer.

Here the CDR3 reads CASTSDPGQGSTGELFF. The DNA for the CDR3 is TGTGCCAGCACGAGTGATCCGGGACAGGGATCCACCGGGGAGCTGTTTTTT. The gene calls are TRBV28 and TRBJ2-2; TRBD1 agrees at 9 bases. The germline V gene has CDR1 MDHEN and CDR2 SYDVKM. V trimming: 7 bases; J trimming: 4 bases; junction bases outside the gene matches: 13. CDR3 length: 17 residues. Filled out from reference TRBV28 and TRBJ2-2, the complete variable domain reads DVKVTQSSRYLVKRTGEKVFLECVQDMDHENMFWYRQDPGLGLRLIYFSYDVKMKEKGDIPEGYSVSREKKERFSLILESASTNQTSMYLCASTSDPGQGSTGELFFGEGSRLTVL.

This clone has a handful of counts. The chain joins TRBV2 to TRBJ2-2; a possible D gene is TRBD1 (5 bases). V gave up 6 bases and J gave up 6 bases, with 14 bases separating them. The germline V gene encodes CDR1 SNHLY and CDR2 FYNNEI. The CDR3 has 14 amino acids. CDR3 nucleotide sequence: TGTGCCAGCAGCGAGCAGGGATTCCCCGGGGAGCTGTTTTTT. The encoded protein is CASSEQGFPGELFF.

The rearrangement joins TRBV7-9 to TRBJ1-2; unclear D gene. The CDR3 runs to 13 residues. V gave up 1 base and J gave up 12 bases, with 15 bases separating them. Germline V gives CDR1 SEHNR, CDR2 FQNEAQ (reference sequence). CDR3 region: CASSLDFASSDTF. The CDR3 coding sequence is TGTGCCAGCAGCTTAGACTTCGCAAGTTCGGACACCTTC.

The gene calls are TRBV24-1 and TRBJ2-1; TRBD1 is a possible D gene (5 bases). The CDR3 extends over 11 amino acids. CDR1 is KGHDR and CDR2 is SFDVKD in the germline V gene. Trimming took 6 bases from V and 8 from J, leaving 7 bases between them. The CDR3 bases are TGTGCCACCAGTCAGGGTTATGAGCAGTTCTTC. It yields the protein CATSQGYEQFF.

The CDR3 DNA sequence: TGTGCCAGCTCACTCAATAGCGGTGCTAGCACAGATACGCAGTATTTT. It translates to CASSLNSGASTDTQYF. The rearrangement uses TRBV18 and TRBJ2-3; a weak D match, TRBD2 (6 bases). V lost 4 bases and J 0 bases, leaving 14 bases between the germline ends. CDR1 is KGHSH, CDR2 LQKENI, per germline. This CDR3 comprises 16 residues.

V is TRBV7-2 and J is TRBJ1-5; no clear D gene. The CDR3 spans 13 residues. Between the trimmed V and J ends, which lost 6 bases and 4 bases, there was a span of 10 bases. Germline V CDR1 and CDR2: SGHTA, FQGNSA. CDR3 residues: CASSLVNNQPQHF. The CDR3 region has the DNA TGTGCCAGCAGTCTGGTTAATAATCAGCCCCAGCATTTT. The whole variable domain, remainder taken from reference TRBV7-2 and TRBJ1-5, is GAGVSQSPSNKVTEKGKDVELRCDPISGHTALYWYRQSLGQGLEFLIYFQGNSAPDKSGLPSDRFSAERTGGSVSTLTIQRTQQEDSAVYLCASSLVNNQPQHFGDGTRLSIL.

The chain combines TRBV18 with TRBJ1-2; D may be TRBD1 (6 bases). The CDR3 runs to 14 residues. The ends were cut back, 0 bases at V and 6 bases at J, with 11 bases in the middle. The germline V gene has CDR1 KGHSH and CDR2 LQKENI. The CDR3 DNA sequence: TGTGCCAGCTCACCACCGACAGGCGGGGATGGCTACACCTTC. Protein product: CASSPPTGGDGYTF. The variable domain in full, completed from reference TRBV18 and TRBJ1-2, reads NAGVMQNPRHLVRRRGQEARLRCSPMKGHSHVYWYRQLPEEGLKFMVYLQKENIIDESGMPKERFSAEFPKEGPSILRIQQVVRGDSAAYFCASSPPTGGDGYTFGSGTRLTVV.

The chain employs TRBV27 and TRBJ1-4, with D perhaps TRBD1 (6 bases). The CDR3 totals 15 residues. The germline V gene has CDR1 MNHEY and CDR2 SMNVEV (reference sequence). V was clipped by 5 bases and J by 3 bases, with 13 bases between them. Here the CDR3 DNA reads TGTGCCAGCAGTCCCCCCGCAGGGGCTAATGAAAAACTGTTTTTT. Protein: CASSPPAGANEKLFF.

The chain couples TRBV19 to TRBJ1-2; the D is unclear. Germline V gene lookup returns CDR1 LNHDA and CDR2 SQIVND (reference sequence). V dropped 9 bases and J dropped 6 bases, with 8 bases sitting between them. The CDR3 spans 10 residues. The CDR3 loop is CASRDNGYTF. The CDR3 DNA reads as TGTGCCAGCCGAGATAATGGCTACACCTTC.

The genes are TRBV7-8 and TRBJ2-7, with 9 positions matching TRBD1. The CDR3 covers 17 residues. In germline, CDR1 is SGHVS, CDR2 FQNEAQ. J was trimmed by 6 bases and V by 2 bases; bases with no gene match: 14. Here the CDR3 DNA reads TGTGCCAGCAGCTTATTAAAGATCGGGACAGGGCCGGTCGAGCAGTACTTC. Translation: CASSLLKIGTGPVEQYF.

This chain uses TRBV27 with TRBJ2-7; 7 bases line up with TRBD1. Germline values: CDR1 MNHEY, CDR2 SMNVEV (reference sequence). This CDR3 has 15 amino acids. Trimming at V came to 3 bases and at J to 1 base, leaving 6 bases not matched to a gene. CDR3 in amino acids: CASSLGQSFSYEQYF. The DNA for the CDR3 is TGTGCCAGCAGTTTGGGACAGTCCTTTTCCTACGAGCAGTACTTC.

This chain uses TRBV7-9 with TRBJ2-7; tentative D call: TRBD1 (7 bases). Germline CDR1 and CDR2: SEHNR and FQNEAQ (reference sequence). The length of the CDR3 is 13 residues. V was trimmed by 5 bases and J by 5 bases, leaving 13 bases between them. The CDR3 coding sequence is TGTGCCAGCAGCCGCCAGGGGGGCCACGAGCAGTACTTC. Translated: CASSRQGGHEQYF.

This clone is a singleton in its sample. The rearrangement links TRBV6-5 to TRBJ2-3; D is unresolved. This CDR3 comprises 16 residues. V was clipped by 0 bases and J by 1 base, with 11 bases between them. Germline V gene data show CDR1 as MNHEY and CDR2 as SVGAGI. CDR3 DNA: TGTGCCAGCAGTTACTCGATAACCTGGGGCACAGATACGCAGTATTTT. Its translation: CASSYSITWGTDTQYF.

V is TRBV6-6 and J is TRBJ1-2, with 9 bases identical to TRBD1. This CDR3 has 14 residues. Germline V gives CDR1 MNHNY, CDR2 SVGAGI (reference sequence). V dropped 5 bases and J dropped 8; count of bases not matched to a gene: 9. Here the CDR3 DNA reads TGTGCCAGCAGTAACAGGGGGCGACGTGCCGGCTACACCTTC. Its protein product is CASSNRGRRAGYTF.

The CDR3 spells CATAKGYEQYF. The CDR3 region has the DNA TGTGCCACCGCCAAGGGCTACGAGCAGTACTTC. This sequence joins TRBV12-3 or TRBV12-4 and TRBJ2-7, with D uncertain. This CDR3 is built from 11 residues. Trimming left V 10 bases short and J 3 bases short, with 10 bases between.

The chain recombines TRBV25-1 with TRBJ2-1; 14 bases match TRBD2. The germline gives CDR1 MGHDK, CDR2 SYGVNS. V shed 3 bases and J 10 bases; nucleotides not matched to a gene: 2. The CDR3 extends over 14 amino acids. CDR3 sequence: CASSDGTSGSEQFF. The DNA for the CDR3 is TGTGCCAGCAGTGACGGGACTAGCGGGAGCGAGCAGTTCTTC.

The rearrangement uses TRBV19 and TRBJ1-1; D unresolved. V was pared by 6 bases and J by 0 bases, with 11 bases between. CDR1 is LNHDA, CDR2 SQIVND, per germline (reference sequence). This CDR3 spans 14 amino acids. CDR3 coding DNA: TGTGCCAGTAGGGAGGAGGGCATGAACACTGAAGCTTTCTTT. This encodes CASREEGMNTEAFF.

This clone was counted ten times or more. Relative to the germline gene, one junction end is altered; a read error may explain this. V gene TRBV18 combines with J gene TRBJ2-7; D might be TRBD2 (5 bases). The germline V gene encodes CDR1 KGHSH and CDR2 LQKENI. The CDR3 runs 12 residues. In nucleotides, the CDR3 is TGTGCCAGCTCATCACCCTCGGGAGAGCAGTACTTC. Protein: CASSSPSGEQYF.

V and J are TRBV27 and TRBJ2-7; a weak D match, TRBD2 (6 bases). The CDR3 has 14 residues. Trimming pared 3 bases from V and 2 bases from J, leaving 11 bases between. CDR1 MNHEY and CDR2 SMNVEV come from the germline V gene (reference sequence). The CDR3: CASSFGGGTYEQYF. Written as DNA, the CDR3 is TGTGCCAGCAGTTTTGGGGGAGGCACCTACGAGCAGTACTTC.

This clone was counted only a few times. The chain has TRBV3-1 (or the pseudogene TRBV3-2) and TRBJ2-2; D is undetermined. The germline CDR1 and CDR2 sequences are LGHDT and YNNKEL (reference sequence). The CDR3 sequence is 13 residues long. V lost 1 base, J lost 3 bases, and 3 bases lay in between. CDR3 loop: CASSQGDTGELFF. The CDR3 nucleotides are TGTGCCAGCAGCCAAGGGGACACCGGGGAGCTGTTTTTT.

The rearrangement joins TRBV7-2 to TRBJ2-7; the D is unclear. The V and J ends lost 5 bases and 5 bases respectively, with 16 bases between them. Germline V CDR1 and CDR2: SGHTA, FQGNSA. The CDR3 is 14 residues long. CDR3 loop: CASSLNLVADEQYF. In DNA form, the CDR3 reads TGTGCCAGCAGCCTAAATTTGGTGGCGGACGAGCAGTACTTC.

The table lists this clone with a few counts. The chain employs TRBV28 and TRBJ2-6, with a possible D match to TRBD2 (5 bases). Trimming cost V 7 bases and J 4 bases, with 11 bases left between them. CDR1 is MDHEN, CDR2 SYDVKM, per germline. The CDR3 loop spans 14 amino acids. In DNA form, the CDR3 reads TGTGCCAGCACCCGGGGTTGGGGGGCCAACGTCCTGACTTTC. Residues: CASTRGWGANVLTF. Filled out from reference TRBV28 and TRBJ2-6, the complete variable domain reads DVKVTQSSRYLVKRTGEKVFLECVQDMDHENMFWYRQDPGLGLRLIYFSYDVKMKEKGDIPEGYSVSREKKERFSLILESASTNQTSMYLCASTRGWGANVLTFGAGSRLTVL.